This T cell receptor beta chain appears in the sequencing data of a study of a mutant IDH1 vaccine in newly diagnosed glioma. Study in general: Patients got their first vaccination 4-6 weeks after radiotherapy alone, or with temozolomide cycles.

This CDR3 region has 12 residues. CDR1 SQVTM and CDR2 ANQGSEA come from the germline V gene. The V and J ends lost 7 bases and 1 base respectively, with 10 bases between them. This clone was counted a few times. Its antigen is undetermined. Documented time point: week 5, during vaccination. Doses of 300 ug of mutant IDH1 20-mer peptide were given with topical imiquimod. Each donor presented with a new WHO grade 3 or 4 astrocytoma that tested IDH1-mutant and showed ATRX loss. Using immunoSEQ multiplex PCR, the repertoire was profiled, and TCRdb retains in-frame clones only, with some absent. This sample has about 56,000 clones, with approximately 90% found just once.

The TCR comes from a woman between 35 and 50 years old with glioma. This specimen was PBMCs, taken from a glioma patient whose treatment included an IDH1 peptide vaccine. The chain recombines TRBV29-1 with TRBJ1-1; D may be TRBD1 (6 bases). The CDR3 DNA follows: TGCAGCGGACGACAGGCGAACACTGAAGCTTTCTTT. Protein product: CSGRQANTEAFF.